This T cell receptor beta chain was sequenced in a study of blood T cell repertoires in COVID-19. Turning to the study itself: PBMCs, B-cell-depleted T cells, or T cells provided the cDNA or gDNA that made up the material.

V was pared by 2 bases and J by 0 bases, with 14 bases between. The CDR3 is 17 residues long. Germline V lookup: CDR1 LNHDA, CDR2 SQIVND (reference sequence). Sequenced by immunoSEQ multiplex PCR; TCRdb stores in-frame clones only, minus some. The table has approximately 90,000 clones, just under 80% seen once. The sequence derives from a man aged 65 to 79 with COVID-19, enrolled during active disease. Source material: peripheral blood. The chain has TRBV19 and TRBJ2-4, with D uncertain. The CDR3 sequence: CASSIHRRIIAKNIQYF. The CDR3, as DNA: TGTGCCAGTAGTATACATCGGCGGATTATAGCCAAAAACATTCAGTACTTC.